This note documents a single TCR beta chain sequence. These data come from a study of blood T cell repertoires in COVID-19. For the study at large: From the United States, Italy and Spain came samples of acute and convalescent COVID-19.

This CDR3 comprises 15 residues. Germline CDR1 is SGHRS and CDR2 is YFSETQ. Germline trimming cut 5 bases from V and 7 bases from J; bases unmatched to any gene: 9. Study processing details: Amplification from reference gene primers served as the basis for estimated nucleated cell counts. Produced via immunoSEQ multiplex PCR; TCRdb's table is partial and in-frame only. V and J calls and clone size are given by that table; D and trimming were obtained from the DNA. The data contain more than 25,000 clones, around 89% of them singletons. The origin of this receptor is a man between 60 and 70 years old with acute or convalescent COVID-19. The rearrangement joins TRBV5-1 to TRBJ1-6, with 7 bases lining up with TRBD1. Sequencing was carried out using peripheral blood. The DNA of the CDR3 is TGCGCCAGCAGGCCCTCCGGGACAGTCAATTCACCCCTCCACTTT. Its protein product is CASRPSGTVNSPLHF.